The rows below give T cell receptor beta chains drawn from one sample of a study of CD8 T cells in Susac syndrome. From the immunoSEQ multiplex PCR reads, TCRdb called clonotypes with MiXCR, one entry per CDR3 protein. Among under 150,000 distinct CDR3 sequences, approximately 96% were seen once, and the ten largest hold approximately 0.08%. The material sequenced was CD4+ T cells from PBMCs. These receptors all come from a human donor with Susac syndrome. Both conserved end residues are part of each CDR3. The D gene is left open where the match is weak. The listing skips clone size in some rows; elsewhere it reads once, few, many or a size class.

abundance	v_gene	j_gene	d_gene	CDR3aa	CDR3nt
NA	TRBV20-1	TRBJ1-2	NA	CSVRSGGYTF	TGCAGTGTAAGGTCGGGTGGCTACACCTTC
NA	TRBV14	TRBJ2-4	NA	CASSQVGPNIQYF	TGTGCCAGCAGCCAAGTGGGGCCAAACATTCAGTACTTC
NA	TRBV5-1	TRBJ2-6	NA	CASSLEPGSGANVLTF	TGCGCCAGCAGCTTGGAACCGGGCTCTGGGGCCAACGTCCTGACTTTC
NA	TRBV24-1	TRBJ2-1	NA	CATSSGLTLREQFF	TGTGCCACCAGTAGTGGGTTGACCCTCAGGGAGCAGTTCTTC
NA	TRBV30	TRBJ1-2	NA	CAWPPGAPGGYTF	TGTGCCTGGCCCCCCGGGGCGCCCGGAGGCTACACCTTC
NA	TRBV18	TRBJ2-5	NA	CASSPPGRGETQYF	TGTGCCAGCTCACCACCCGGAAGAGGGGAGACCCAGTACTTC
NA	TRBV20-1	TRBJ1-2	NA	CSARDRRAEDGYTF	TGCAGTGCTAGAGATCGGCGGGCGGAGGATGGCTACACCTTC
once	TRBV20-1	TRBJ2-7	TRBD2	CSASSGSTGLISYEQYF	TGCAGTGCTAGTAGCGGGTCAACAGGCCTTATCTCCTACGAGCAGTACTTC
NA	TRBV20-1	TRBJ2-1	NA	CSASRLAMGNEQFF	TGCAGTGCTAGTAGGCTAGCGATGGGCAATGAGCAGTTCTTC
NA	TRBV6-6	TRBJ1-5	NA	CASRETVQPQHF	TGTGCCAGCAGAGAGACAGTTCAGCCCCAGCATTTT
NA	TRBV4-1	TRBJ1-5	NA	CASSQDQGSNQPQHF	TGCGCCAGCAGCCAAGATCAGGGCAGTAATCAGCCCCAGCATTTT
NA	TRBV7-2	TRBJ2-7	NA	CASSFGDAGLYEQYF	TGTGCCAGCAGCTTCGGAGATGCGGGGCTCTACGAGCAGTACTTC
NA	TRBV7-9	TRBJ2-7	NA	CASSMYGQASYEQYF	TGTGCCAGCAGTATGTACGGACAAGCTTCCTACGAGCAGTACTTC
NA	TRBV29-1	TRBJ2-3	TRBD2	CSVGGSGTDTQYF	TGCAGCGTTGGGGGTAGCGGGACAGATACGCAGTATTTT
NA	TRBV6-2/TRBV6-3	TRBJ2-2	NA	CASSYLMGRLNTGELFF	TGTGCCAGCAGTTACCTAATGGGGAGACTAAACACCGGGGAGCTGTTTTTT
NA	TRBV29-1	TRBJ1-1	NA	CSAGGLWTEAFF	TGCAGCGCCGGGGGTTTGTGGACTGAAGCTTTCTTT
NA	TRBV4-1	TRBJ2-2	TRBD2	CASSQLGLADTGELFF	TGCGCCAGCAGCCAACTGGGGCTAGCGGACACCGGGGAGCTGTTTTTT
NA	TRBV12-5	TRBJ2-1	NA	CASGLVLGRSAEQFF	TGTGCTAGTGGTTTGGTACTAGGCCGATCAGCTGAGCAGTTCTTC
NA	TRBV4-1	TRBJ2-7	TRBD1	CASSQALGTGTGYEQYF	TGCGCCAGCAGCCAGGCCCTAGGGACAGGAACGGGGTACGAGCAGTACTTC
NA	TRBV29-1	TRBJ2-1	NA	CSAGNANNEQFF	TGCAGCGCCGGGAATGCCAACAATGAGCAGTTCTTC
NA	TRBV19	TRBJ2-5	TRBD2	CASSIGLAGLETQYF	TGTGCCAGTAGTATAGGCCTAGCGGGATTGGAGACCCAGTACTTC
NA	TRBV2	TRBJ1-1	NA	CASSQLPGRARGTEAFF	TGTGCCAGCAGCCAACTACCGGGACGGGCTCGCGGCACTGAAGCTTTCTTT
NA	TRBV11-2	TRBJ2-1	TRBD2	CASSPIAGGPRNEQFF	TGTGCCAGCAGCCCCATAGCGGGAGGGCCTCGAAATGAGCAGTTCTTC
few	TRBV20-1	TRBJ2-5	TRBD1	CSARETGVETQYF	TGCAGTGCTAGGGAGACAGGGGTGGAGACCCAGTACTTC